Each of the 24 T cell receptor beta chains below was sequenced from the same sample in a study of control samples from healthy donors and cancer patients. Only in-frame clones appear in the TCRdb table, and some are missing; sequencing was by immunoSEQ multiplex PCR. The top ten clones hold 1.5% to 2% of a sample with about 200,000 clones, around 90% of them seen once. Sequencing input: blood. These receptors came from a man aged 25-40 years in good health.

The chain combines TRBV5-4 with TRBJ1-2; 10 bases match TRBD1. V trimming: 0 bases; J trimming: 7 bases; junction bases outside the gene matches: 9. This CDR3 spans 16 amino acids. Germline CDR1 and CDR2: SGHNT and YYREEE (reference sequence). The CDR3 is CASSLAGQGPGGGYTF. CDR3 in DNA: TGTGCCAGCAGCTTGGCGGGACAGGGGCCAGGGGGTGGCTACACCTTC.

The CDR3 DNA sequence: TGTGCCAGCAGGGAATGGCGGGGGGAATTCTCAGATACGCAGTATTTT. This gives the protein CASREWRGEFSDTQYF. This rearrangement joins TRBV4-2 to TRBJ2-3, with 8 positions matching TRBD2. Per the germline V gene, CDR1 is LGHNA and CDR2 is YNFKEQ. Germline trimming cut 6 bases from V and 4 bases from J; bases unmatched to any gene: 12. This CDR3 has 16 residues.

CDR3 protein: CASSLRAGENTDTQYF. The CDR3 DNA reads TGTGCCAGCAGCTTGAGGGCGGGGGAGAACACAGATACGCAGTATTTT. The V and J genes are TRBV5-6 and TRBJ2-3, with 7 bases lining up with TRBD2. Germline loops: CDR1 SGHDT, CDR2 YYEEEE. This CDR3 comprises 16 residues. J gave up 2 bases and V 1 base, and 7 bases lay outside the gene matches.

This clone was counted once. The rearrangement uses TRBV19 and TRBJ2-5; 11 bases match TRBD2. The V gene's germline CDR1 is LNHDA and CDR2 SQIVND (reference sequence). V was clipped by 1 base and J by 1 base; unmatched bases: 2. This CDR3 contains 16 residues. CDR3 bases: TGTGCCAGTAGTATAGCTAGCGGGGGGACCCAAGAGACCCAGTACTTC. It encodes CASSIASGGTQETQYF.

This clone appeared a single time. The V and J genes are TRBV14 and TRBJ2-1; the match to TRBD2 covers 10 bases. J was trimmed by 4 bases and V by 4 bases; bases with no gene match: 4. The germline V gene has CDR1 SGHDN and CDR2 FVKESK. This CDR3 region has 15 residues. CDR3 residues: CASSPAGGPYNEQFF. The CDR3 DNA follows: TGTGCCAGCAGCCCAGCGGGGGGGCCGTACAATGAGCAGTTCTTC.

The chain joins TRBV3-1 (or the pseudogene TRBV3-2) to TRBJ1-4, with no clear D. Per the germline V gene, CDR1 is LGHDT and CDR2 is YNNKEL (reference sequence). Deletions cut 0 bases from V and 5 bases from J, with 7 bases between. The CDR3 runs 14 residues. CDR3 nucleotides: TGTGCCAGCAGCCAAGAAACCCTGAATGAAAAACTGTTTTTT. Translating it yields CASSQETLNEKLFF.

V gene TRBV9 combines with J gene TRBJ2-2, with 8 bases fitting TRBD1. This CDR3 has 17 amino acids. Unmatched junction bases numbered 8, after V lost 1 base and J lost 3 bases. CDR1 SGDLS and CDR2 YYNGEE come from the germline V gene. CDR3 protein: CASSVRIGQGDTGELFF. The DNA for the CDR3 is TGTGCCAGCAGCGTAAGGATAGGACAGGGCGACACCGGGGAGCTGTTTTTT.

The V call is TRBV6-6, the J call TRBJ1-5; D unresolved. V was trimmed by 4 bases and J by 0 bases, leaving 10 bases between them. The CDR3 is 15 residues long. Per the germline V gene, CDR1 is MNHNY and CDR2 is SVGAGI (reference sequence). CDR3: CASSSHKNSNQPQHF. The DNA for the CDR3 is TGTGCCAGCAGTTCGCACAAAAATAGCAATCAGCCCCAGCATTTT.

The chain carries TRBV3-1 (or the pseudogene TRBV3-2) and TRBJ2-7; 10 nucleotides match TRBD2. The V gene's germline CDR1 is LGHDT and CDR2 YNNKEL (reference sequence). V dropped 4 bases and J dropped 4; count of bases not matched to a gene: 7. This CDR3 spans 15 amino acids. The CDR3, as DNA: TGTGCCAGCAGCCCGGATAGCGGGGGGTCGTACGAGCAGTACTTC. Its protein is CASSPDSGGSYEQYF.

CDR3: CASSKYKGGRTDTQYF. CDR3 bases: TGTGCCAGCAGCAAATACAAGGGGGGCCGGACAGATACGCAGTATTTT. V usage is TRBV5-4 and J usage is TRBJ2-3; D is tentatively TRBD1 or TRBD2 (6 bases each). V lost 4 bases to trimming and J lost 3 bases, with 18 bases between them. The CDR3 is made up of 16 amino acids. Per the germline V gene, CDR1 is SGHNT and CDR2 is YYREEE (reference sequence).

The chain uses TRBV9 and TRBJ1-2, with 10 bases fitting TRBD1. Germline values: CDR1 SGDLS, CDR2 YYNGEE. The CDR3 contains 15 residues. V lost 0 bases, J lost 4 bases, and 3 bases stayed unmatched. The CDR3, as DNA: TGTGCCAGCAGCGTAGAGACAGGGGGCGTCTATGGCTACACCTTC. Translated, it gives CASSVETGGVYGYTF.

This chain joins TRBV11-2 and TRBJ1-1; the D is unclear. Germline V gene lookup returns CDR1 SGHAT and CDR2 FQNNGV. V lost 4 bases, J lost 1 base, and 22 bases lay in between. The CDR3 extends over 18 amino acids. The CDR3 sequence: CASSSKNGIGGSNTEAFF. The CDR3 coding sequence is TGTGCCAGCAGCTCAAAAAATGGAATCGGTGGGTCGAACACTGAAGCTTTCTTT.

The chain recombines TRBV19 with TRBJ2-3; 7 bases fit TRBD2. Losses at the gene ends were 3 bases for V and 1 base for J; bases not matched to a gene: 7. This CDR3 is 16 amino acids long. The germline gives CDR1 LNHDA, CDR2 SQIVND (reference sequence). The CDR3 DNA follows: TGTGCCAGTAGTATGGGGACTACCCTTCGCACAGATACGCAGTATTTT. Translated, it gives CASSMGTTLRTDTQYF.

The rearrangement uses TRBV19 and TRBJ1-6, with a weak D call TRBD1 (5 bases). Germline CDR1 LNHDA, CDR2 SQIVND (reference sequence). Trimming removed 4 bases from V and 6 bases from J, with 13 bases in between. This CDR3 contains 15 residues. CDR3 sequence: CASSTGTKRNSPLHF. DNA for the CDR3: TGTGCCAGTAGTACCGGGACGAAGCGTAATTCACCCCTCCACTTT.

This clone appeared once. The chain is built from TRBV7-9 and TRBJ2-1; TRBD2 is a possible D gene (5 bases). The CDR3 contains 14 residues. V lost 5 bases to trimming and J lost 10 bases, with 18 bases between them. CDR1 is SEHNR, CDR2 FQNEAQ, per germline (reference sequence). CDR3 nucleotides: TGTGCCAGCAGCATCCGTCGGGAAGTTATAGAGCAGTTCTTC. It specifies CASSIRREVIEQFF. Full variable domain (outside the CDR3, taken from reference TRBV7-9 and TRBJ2-1): DTGVSQNPRHKITKRGQNVTFRCDPISEHNRLYWYRQTLGQGPEFLTYFQNEAQLEKSRLLSDRFSAERPKGSFSTLEIQRTEQGDSAMYLCASSIRREVIEQFFGPGTRLTVL.

The V call is TRBV5-6, the J call TRBJ1-5; TRBD1 agrees at 9 bases. The J segment lost 3 bases and the V segment lost 4 bases, leaving 8 bases of the junction unmatched. CDR3 length: 16 residues. Germline V lookup: CDR1 SGHDT, CDR2 YYEEEE. The CDR3 DNA is TGTGCCAGCAGCACCATTAAACAGGGGGCCAATCAGCCCCAGCATTTT. Its protein product is CASSTIKQGANQPQHF.

The table lists this clone with a few counts. The chain uses TRBV4-1 and TRBJ2-7, with TRBD2 as a possible D gene (5 bases). CDR1 and CDR2 from the germline V gene are MGHRA and YSYEKL. The CDR3 sequence is 15 residues long. The V end lost 1 base, the J end lost 6 bases, and 16 bases lay between the germline ends. The CDR3 DNA reads TGCGCCAGCAGCCAAGCATTTAGAGGGCTTGGCGAGCAGTACTTC. Its translation is CASSQAFRGLGEQYF.

This CDR3 reads CASSYSSTGQGGRLDEKLFF. CDR3 bases: TGTGCCAGCAGTTACTCCTCCACGGGACAGGGGGGACGGTTGGATGAAAAACTGTTTTTT. The J gene is TRBJ1-4, the V gene TRBV6-2 or TRBV6-3; 11 bases are shared with TRBD1. This CDR3 is 20 amino acids long. Per germline, CDR1 MNHEY and CDR2 SVGEGT. V shed 0 bases, J shed 6 bases, and the junction held 15 bases outside the gene matches.

The chain recombines TRBV5-1 with TRBJ1-4; the D gene is possibly TRBD1 (5 bases). There are 18 residues in the CDR3. V was clipped by 0 bases and J by 4 bases, with 19 bases between them. The germline V gene encodes CDR1 SGHRS and CDR2 YFSETQ. CDR3 protein: CASSLVVQGGAGNEKLFF. In nucleotides, the CDR3 is TGCGCCAGCAGCTTGGTCGTGCAGGGAGGCGCCGGTAATGAAAAACTGTTTTTT.

The chain combines TRBV3-1 (or the pseudogene TRBV3-2) with TRBJ2-7; D is unclear. The V end lost 0 bases, the J end lost 2 bases, and 14 bases lay between the germline ends. Germline loops: CDR1 LGHDT, CDR2 YNNKEL (reference sequence). The CDR3 contains 16 residues. In nucleotides, the CDR3 is TGTGCCAGCAGCCAAGATCCGAATATTGTTACCTACGAGCAGTACTTC. Amino acids: CASSQDPNIVTYEQYF.

This rearrangement joins TRBV10-1 to TRBJ2-7, with a tentative D call TRBD2 (5 bases). The V gene lost 0 bases and the J gene lost 4 bases, with 7 bases spanning the gap. Germline-derived CDR1 and CDR2 are WNHNN and SYGVQD (reference sequence). The CDR3 has 13 amino acids. In DNA, the CDR3 is TGCGCCAGCAGTGAGTCGAGCGGTTACGAGCAGTACTTC. Its translation is CASSESSGYEQYF.

This clone has a single count. The chain joins TRBV7-9 to TRBJ2-3; 8 bases line up with TRBD2. Per the germline V gene, CDR1 is SEHNR and CDR2 is FQNEAQ (reference sequence). The trim removed 1 base at V and 3 bases at J, leaving 15 bases unmatched. CDR3 size: 19 residues. CDR3 coding DNA: TGTGCCAGCAGCTTAGGTTCCTGGACTAGCCATGTTGGGACAGATACGCAGTATTTT. Its translation: CASSLGSWTSHVGTDTQYF.

This chain joins TRBV27 and TRBJ2-2; the D is unclear. The CDR3 is 12 amino acids. Germline CDR1 is MNHEY and CDR2 is SMNVEV (reference sequence). The ends were cut back, 5 bases at V and 2 bases at J, with 3 bases in the middle. The CDR3 region has the DNA TGTGCCAGCAGTGGCAACACCGGGGAGCTGTTTTTT. It yields the protein CASSGNTGELFF.

V gene TRBV6-6 combines with J gene TRBJ2-1, with D possibly TRBD2 on 7 matching bases. The CDR3 runs 18 residues. V lost 5 bases, J lost 0 bases, and 20 bases lay in between. Germline-derived CDR1 and CDR2 are MNHNY and SVGAGI (reference sequence). For the CDR3, the DNA is TGTGCCAGCAGTCGAACCACGGGGGGCCGAAGCTCCTACAATGAGCAGTTCTTC. It codes for CASSRTTGGRSSYNEQFF.